The 20 T cell receptor beta chains given below trace back to one sample, sequenced in a study of blood T cell repertoires in COVID-19. Repertoires were generated with immunoSEQ multiplex PCR, while TCRdb's copy carries only in-frame clones and drops some. The table lists under 150,000 clones, around 85% of them singletons. The sequencing sample was made of peripheral blood. Receptors were obtained from a human donor in a cohort sampled during active COVID-19.

The chain combines TRBV30 with TRBJ2-7; D unresolved. This CDR3 is 12 amino acids long. V was cut by 0 bases and J by 4 bases, with 7 bases left in between. Germline CDR1 GTSNPN, CDR2 SVGIG (reference sequence). As DNA, the CDR3 is TGTGCCTGGAGTGTTGACACGTACGAGCAGTACTTC. This sequence encodes CAWSVDTYEQYF. The whole variable domain, filled in from reference TRBV30 and TRBJ2-7, reads SQTIHQWPATLVQPVGSPLSLECTVEGTSNPNLYWYRQAAGRGLQLLFYSVGIGQISSEVPQNLSASRPQDRQFILSSKKLLLSDSGFYLCAWSVDTYEQYFGPGTRLTVT.

The chain employs TRBV19 and TRBJ1-6, with D possibly matching TRBD1 (6 bases). Looked up from germline, CDR1 is LNHDA and CDR2 is SQIVND (reference sequence). The length of the CDR3 is 15 residues. Trimming took off 7 bases at V and 6 bases at J, with 16 bases between the two ends. For the CDR3, the DNA is TGTGCCAGTACCCTACGGACAGCCACTAATTCACCCCTCCACTTT. Translated: CASTLRTATNSPLHF.

The V gene is TRBV12-5, the J gene TRBJ2-7; 8 nucleotides match TRBD1. After removal of 6 bases from V and 3 bases from J, the junction contained 7 bases not matched to a gene. The CDR3 length is 14 residues. CDR1 is LGHNT, CDR2 FRNRAP, per germline. The CDR3 sequence is CASGGQGTYYEQYF. CDR3 DNA sequence: TGTGCTAGTGGAGGACAGGGAACATACTACGAGCAGTACTTC.

V and J are TRBV7-2 and TRBJ1-5; D is unresolved. CDR1 is SGHTA and CDR2 is FQGNSA in the germline V gene. The ends were cut back, 6 bases at V and 5 bases at J, with 11 bases in the middle. The CDR3 sequence is 13 residues long. CDR3 amino acids: CASSPKRDQPQHF. Here the CDR3 DNA reads TGTGCCAGCAGTCCCAAGAGGGATCAGCCCCAGCATTTT.

The chain joins TRBV5-1 to TRBJ2-1; 13 nucleotides line up with TRBD2. The ends lost 4 bases at V and 7 bases at J; junction bases unmatched: 17. Looked up from germline, CDR1 is SGHRS and CDR2 is YFSETQ. This CDR3 is built from 19 residues. As DNA, the CDR3 is TGCGCCAGCAGCACGGGACTAGCGGGGTCGTTTGGTCTGGGGAATGAGCAGTTCTTC. Its protein is CASSTGLAGSFGLGNEQFF.

This sequence joins TRBV2 and TRBJ1-2; 9 bases align to TRBD1. The V and J ends lost 8 bases and 4 bases, in that order; junction bases with no gene match: 11. Germline loops: CDR1 SNHLY, CDR2 FYNNEI. The CDR3 is made up of 15 amino acids. CDR3 nucleotide sequence: TGTGCCAGCTCCCTCGGGACAGGGTATGGCTATGGCTACACCTTC. Encoded protein: CASSLGTGYGYGYTF.

This clone was detected once. The chain's CDR3 is CASSPRGQGAGYTF. The CDR3 DNA sequence: TGTGCCAGCAGCCCCCGCGGCCAGGGGGCGGGCTACACCTTC. The chain couples TRBV7-2 to TRBJ1-2; TRBD1 agrees at 8 bases. V gave up 5 bases and J gave up 8 bases; unmatched junction bases: 10. The CDR3 extends over 14 amino acids. Germline V CDR1 and CDR2: SGHTA, FQGNSA.

The chain combines TRBV7-9 with TRBJ1-1; TRBD1 matches at 8 bases. Germline assignment: CDR1 SEHNR and CDR2 FQNEAQ (reference sequence). This CDR3 spans 18 amino acids. Germline trimming cut 5 bases from V and 5 bases from J; bases unmatched to any gene: 19. CDR3 nucleotide sequence: TGTGCCAGCAGCCCGACGAGGGAAGGTACAGGGGGGAAGACTGAAGCTTTCTTT. Protein: CASSPTREGTGGKTEAFF.

This clone showed up just a few times. The rearrangement joins TRBV5-6 to TRBJ2-1, with 10 positions matching TRBD2. CDR3 length equals 16 residues. With 0 bases clipped from V and 2 bases from J, the junction kept 2 bases outside the gene matches. From germline, CDR1 is SGHDT and CDR2 YYEEEE. The CDR3 here is CASSLGLAGAYNEQFF. DNA for the CDR3: TGTGCCAGCAGCTTGGGGCTAGCGGGGGCCTACAATGAGCAGTTCTTC.

The chain links TRBV3-1 (or the pseudogene TRBV3-2) to TRBJ2-3, with 9 bases aligning to TRBD2. The CDR3 has 16 residues. The V and J ends lost 1 base and 4 bases, in that order; junction bases with no gene match: 6. The germline gives CDR1 LGHDT, CDR2 YNNKEL (reference sequence). For the CDR3, the DNA is TGTGCCAGCAGCCAAGGGCTCGCGGGGGGGCCAGATACGCAGTATTTT. Protein: CASSQGLAGGPDTQYF.

The chain employs TRBV5-1 and TRBJ2-2; TRBD1 agrees at 10 bases. V lost 1 base and J lost 4; bases outside the gene matches: 4. From germline, CDR1 is SGHRS and CDR2 YFSETQ. This CDR3 is 16 amino acids long. The CDR3 DNA reads as TGCGCCAGCAGCTTGTTCGGACAGGGGGTCACCGGGGAGCTGTTTTTT. Amino acids: CASSLFGQGVTGELFF.

The chain has TRBV30 and TRBJ1-5, with TRBD1 matching 8 bases. Germline V gene data show CDR1 as GTSNPN and CDR2 as SVGIG (reference sequence). After removal of 2 bases from V and 2 bases from J, the junction contained 2 bases not matched to a gene. The length of the CDR3 is 14 residues. This CDR3 is CAWSMTGGNQPQHF. As DNA, the CDR3 is TGTGCCTGGAGTATGACAGGGGGCAATCAGCCCCAGCATTTT.

On this clone: Other DNA sequences within the sample encode an identical CDR3. This chain joins TRBV14 and TRBJ1-6; D gene uncertain. Germline V lookup: CDR1 SGHDN, CDR2 FVKESK. V was clipped by 0 bases and J by 9 bases, with 6 bases between them. CDR3 size: 13 residues. This CDR3 is CASSQERGSPLHF. The CDR3 DNA reads as TGTGCCAGCAGCCAAGAGAGAGGTTCACCCCTCCACTTT.

The chain employs TRBV12-3 or TRBV12-4 and TRBJ1-1; no clear D. This CDR3 comprises 13 residues. Trimming shortened V by 6 bases and J by 0 bases, and 8 bases separated the two germline ends. The chain's CDR3 is CASSPPLNTEAFF. CDR3 DNA sequence: TGTGCCAGCAGCCCTCCCCTGAACACTGAAGCTTTCTTT.

This chain links TRBV27 with TRBJ1-4, with 10 bases that match TRBD1. The CDR3 spans 14 residues. V shed 6 bases, J shed 8 bases, and the junction held 6 bases outside the gene matches. Germline V lookup: CDR1 MNHEY, CDR2 SMNVEV (reference sequence). CDR3 DNA: TGTGCCAGCAGACGGACAGGGGGTCGCGAAAAACTGTTTTTT. As protein: CASRRTGGREKLFF.

This rearrangement joins TRBV9 to TRBJ2-1, with D maybe TRBD2 (6 bases). The CDR3 is 15 residues long. The ends were cut back, 4 bases at V and 3 bases at J, with 14 bases in the middle. The germline CDR1 and CDR2 sequences are SGDLS and YYNGEE. The CDR3 here is CASSSGLPLYNEQFF. DNA of the CDR3: TGTGCCAGCAGCTCGGGACTCCCCCTCTACAATGAGCAGTTCTTC.

The sample holds one count of this clone. The V call is TRBV7-9, the J call TRBJ1-1; a weak D match, TRBD1 (5 bases). The V and J ends lost 1 base and 0 bases respectively, with 12 bases between them. CDR3 size: 16 residues. The germline V gene has CDR1 SEHNR and CDR2 FQNEAQ (reference sequence). The CDR3 DNA reads as TGTGCCAGCAGCTTAGTCCCCCCGACAGTGAACACTGAAGCTTTCTTT. It translates to CASSLVPPTVNTEAFF. Together with reference TRBV7-9 and TRBJ1-1, the CDR3 gives the full variable domain: DTGVSQNPRHKITKRGQNVTFRCDPISEHNRLYWYRQTLGQGPEFLTYFQNEAQLEKSRLLSDRFSAERPKGSFSTLEIQRTEQGDSAMYLCASSLVPPTVNTEAFFGQGTRLTVV.

In its sample, this clone was seen once. The rearrangement joins TRBV3-1 (or the pseudogene TRBV3-2) to TRBJ1-4; 9 nucleotides line up with TRBD1. This CDR3 has 14 residues. Trimming at V came to 1 base and at J to 8 bases, leaving 2 bases not matched to a gene. Germline lookup yields CDR1 LGHDT and CDR2 YNNKEL (reference sequence). CDR3 bases: TGTGCCAGCAGCCAAGGGGACAGGGAGGAAAAACTGTTTTTT. Translation gives CASSQGDREEKLFF.

The chain links TRBV7-2 to TRBJ1-5; D unclear. In germline, CDR1 is SGHTA, CDR2 FQGNSA. Between the trimmed V and J ends, which lost 3 bases and 2 bases, there was a span of 14 bases. The CDR3 has 16 residues. This CDR3 is CASSFDLGRGNQPQHF. The CDR3 nucleotides read TGTGCCAGCAGCTTTGACCTAGGGAGGGGCAATCAGCCCCAGCATTTT.

CDR3 bases: TGCGCCAGCAGCTTGGCCCCACAGGGGAACACTGAAGCTTTCTTT. Translation: CASSLAPQGNTEAFF. The rearrangement joins TRBV5-1 to TRBJ1-1, with D possibly TRBD1 on 6 matching bases. CDR1 is SGHRS and CDR2 is YFSETQ in the germline V gene. V was cut by 0 bases and J by 1 base, with 10 bases left in between. The CDR3 length is 15 residues.